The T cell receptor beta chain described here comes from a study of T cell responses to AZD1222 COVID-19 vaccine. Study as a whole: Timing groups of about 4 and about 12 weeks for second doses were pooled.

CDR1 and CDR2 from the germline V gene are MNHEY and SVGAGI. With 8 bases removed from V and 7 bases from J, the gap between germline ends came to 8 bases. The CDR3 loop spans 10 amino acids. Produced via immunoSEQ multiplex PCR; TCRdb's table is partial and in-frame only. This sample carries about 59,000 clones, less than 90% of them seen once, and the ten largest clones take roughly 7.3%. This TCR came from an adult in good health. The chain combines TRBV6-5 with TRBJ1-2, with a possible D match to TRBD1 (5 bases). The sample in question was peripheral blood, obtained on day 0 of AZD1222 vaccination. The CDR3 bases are TGTGCCAGCGGGCAGGGTGGCTACACCTTC. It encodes CASGQGGYTF.